Below, 5 T cell receptor beta chains from the same sample are listed, as sequenced in a study of blood T cell repertoires in COVID-19. Only in-frame clones appear in the TCRdb table, and some are missing; sequencing was by immunoSEQ multiplex PCR. This table holds approximately 91,000 clones, more than 60% found once. Sequenced material: peripheral blood. These receptors were obtained from a man between 65 and 85 years old with acute or convalescent COVID-19.

The chain recombines TRBV7-2 with TRBJ2-3; D not certain. This CDR3 comprises 13 residues. The V gene lost 4 bases and the J gene lost 7 bases, with 12 bases spanning the gap. Germline CDR1 and CDR2: SGHTA and FQGNSA. The CDR3 is CASSSPPQYTQYF. CDR3 DNA sequence: TGTGCCAGCAGCTCCCCCCCCCAATATACGCAGTATTTT. Filled out from reference TRBV7-2 and TRBJ2-3, the complete variable domain reads GAGVSQSPSNKVTEKGKDVELRCDPISGHTALYWYRQSLGQGLEFLIYFQGNSAPDKSGLPSDRFSAERTGGSVSTLTIQRTQQEDSAVYLCASSSPPQYTQYFGPGTRLTVL.

The chain is built from TRBV29-1 and TRBJ1-6; TRBD1 matches 7 bases. The V gene end was trimmed by 3 bases and the J gene end by 10 bases; junction bases not matched to a gene: 6. The CDR3 sequence is 13 residues long. Germline values: CDR1 SQVTM, CDR2 ANQGSEA. The CDR3 DNA reads TGCAGCGTTGACGAGGGGGCAGGGTCACCCCTCCACTTT. Protein sequence: CSVDEGAGSPLHF.

This clone was seen a handful of times. The chain combines TRBV9 with TRBJ2-2, with TRBD2 as a possible D gene (5 bases). V dropped 4 bases and J dropped 2 bases, with 15 bases sitting between them. Germline CDR1 reads SGDLS; CDR2 reads YYNGEE. The CDR3 consists of 16 residues. CDR3 in DNA: TGTGCCAGCAGCTTGGGGAGCGGAGCCAACACCGGGGAGCTGTTTTTT. The encoded protein is CASSLGSGANTGELFF.

This chain connects TRBV19 to TRBJ1-5; 10 bases are shared with TRBD1. With 4 bases clipped from V and 6 bases from J, the junction kept 6 bases outside the gene matches. The germline V gene has CDR1 LNHDA and CDR2 SQIVND (reference sequence). This CDR3 region has 15 residues. DNA of the CDR3: TGTGCCAGTAGTAATGACAGGGGGCGAGGTCAGCCCCAGCATTTT. It specifies CASSNDRGRGQPQHF.

V usage is TRBV7-9 and J usage is TRBJ2-7; 9 bases align to TRBD1. The trim removed 1 base at V and 12 bases at J, leaving 4 bases unmatched. This CDR3 contains 12 residues. Germline CDR1 and CDR2: SEHNR and FQNEAQ (reference sequence). CDR3 nucleotide sequence: TGTGCCAGCAGCTTAGGAGGGACAGGGCTGTACTTC. Its translation is CASSLGGTGLYF.